This T cell receptor beta chain was profiled in a study of T cell responses to AZD1222 COVID-19 vaccine. Study-wide findings and caveats: Per reports, nearly half of all spike-specific TCRs target regions that are unmutated in variants.

Assay: immunoSEQ multiplex PCR; the TCRdb copy retains only in-frame clones and omits some. The sample includes some 170,000 clones, 80% to 90% seen only once; the top ten take more than 3.5%. Germline V gives CDR1 SGHTA, CDR2 FQGNSA. After removal of 2 bases from V and 8 bases from J, the junction contained 7 bases not matched to a gene. This CDR3 region has 15 residues. As concerns this clone: Its antigen remains unidentified.

Sequenced here: peripheral blood, sampled 28 days after the second dose of the MenACWY control vaccine. The receptor comes from an adult who received the MenACWY meningococcal vaccine as a control. The V and J genes are TRBV7-2 and TRBJ1-5, with 9 bases that match TRBD1. CDR3 sequence (DNA): TGTGCCAGCAGCTTATTCGGACAGGGGTATGAGCCCCAGCATTTT. It codes for CASSLFGQGYEPQHF.